The TCR beta chain described here comes from a study of circulating CD8 cells and anti-PD-1 response in melanoma. Study information: Six of 13 patients had prior targeted therapy or immunotherapy; seven did not.

This clonotype rates as large. Its target is unknown. Findings and limits, study-wide: Experiments were generally run without replicates. Subset repertoires were largely private at M1, with under 7.5% shared. DNEG was most diverse; TIGIT repertoires were least diverse.

TCR libraries were prepared from 15 ng of total RNA with the QIAseq Immune Repertoire TCR panel. MiXCR, applied by TCRdb to the reads, yields one record per CDR3 protein. The table includes over 900 distinct CDR3 sequences, 4.5% to 6.5% detected once. Sorting of live CD3+CD8+TCRalphabeta+ cells by PD-1 and/or TIGIT gave four subsets. Looked up from germline, CDR1 is LNHDA and CDR2 is SQIVND (reference sequence). The CDR3 sequence is 12 residues long. V shed 4 bases and J shed 5 bases, with 6 bases lying between them. Source: CD8+ T cells from PBMCs, taken at baseline or after one month of anti-PD-1 therapy (not recorded which). The rearrangement uses TRBV19 and TRBJ1-5; D unresolved. The receptor comes from a human donor with melanoma. Written as DNA, the CDR3 is TGTGCCAGTAGTAACTATTATCAGCCCCAGCATTTT. Protein: CASSNYYQPQHF. The variable domain in full, completed from reference TRBV19 and TRBJ1-5, reads DGGITQSPKYLFRKEGQNVTLSCEQNLNHDAMYWYRQDPGQGLRLIYYSQIVNDFQKGDIAEGYSVSREKKESFPLTVTSAQKNPTAFYLCASSNYYQPQHFGDGTRLSIL.